Following are 14 T cell receptor beta chains from one sample sequenced in a study of shared clonotypes between healthy human individuals (dated by TCRdb to the early 2020s). Receptor libraries were prepared by the immunoSEQ multiplex PCR assay. TCRdb mirrors the immuneACCESS table, restricted to in-frame sequences. Some clones are absent from its copies; in checked studies, under half trace to an unresolved V gene, and the reason for the others is unknown. The sample table shows about 380,000 clones, and 96% are seen once. Around 0.32% of the sample rests with the top ten. Sequencing input: memory CD8+ T cells sorted from blood. This sample's cell subset or site label indicates: CD45RO+ cells pooled with CCR7-negative TemRA cells. The source of these receptors is a man younger than 45 in good health.

The rearrangement uses TRBV2 and TRBJ2-2, with D perhaps TRBD1 or TRBD2 (5 bases each). The ends were cut back, 7 bases at V and 0 bases at J, with 12 bases in the middle. The CDR3 is 15 amino acids. Germline-derived CDR1 and CDR2 are SNHLY and FYNNEI. This chain's CDR3 is CASTPGRTNTGELFF. The DNA of the CDR3 is TGTGCCAGCACCCCGGGACGAACGAACACCGGGGAGCTGTTTTTT.

The CDR3, as DNA: TGCAGTGTAAGGGGCCTAGAGACCCAGTACTTC. Encoded protein: CSVRGLETQYF. The chain recombines TRBV20-1 with TRBJ2-5; D possibly corresponds to TRBD1 (5 bases). This CDR3 spans 11 amino acids. Trimming shortened V by 7 bases and J by 4 bases, and 10 bases separated the two germline ends. CDR1 is DFQATT, CDR2 SNEGSKA, per germline (reference sequence).

The V and J genes are TRBV2 and TRBJ1-4; D possibly corresponds to TRBD1 (6 bases). This CDR3 has 14 amino acids. Germline CDR1 and CDR2: SNHLY and FYNNEI. V lost 3 bases to trimming and J lost 4 bases, with 9 bases between them. The CDR3 region has the DNA TGTGCCAGCAGTGACAGGGGATATAATGAAAAACTGTTTTTT. Encoded protein: CASSDRGYNEKLFF.

The CDR3 nucleotides are TGCAGCGTTAGGGGCCAAATAAGCTCCTACGAGCAGTACTTC. Translating it yields CSVRGQISSYEQYF. This sequence joins TRBV29-1 and TRBJ2-7; tentative D call: TRBD1 (5 bases). Germline assignment: CDR1 SQVTM and CDR2 ANQGSEA. The CDR3 covers 14 residues. V lost 5 bases, J lost 0 bases, and 14 bases lay in between.

CDR3 DNA sequence: TGCGCCAGCAGCCGCTCACTCCGGGACAGGGACCTGTACAATGAGCAGTTCTTC. This gives the protein CASSRSLRDRDLYNEQFF. V and J are TRBV5-1 and TRBJ2-1, with 9 bases aligning to TRBD1. The CDR3 covers 18 residues. After removal of 4 bases from V and 4 bases from J, the junction contained 15 bases not matched to a gene. Looked up from germline, CDR1 is SGHRS and CDR2 is YFSETQ.

The chain has TRBV6-5 and TRBJ2-4, with D possibly TRBD1 on 6 matching bases. The germline gives CDR1 MNHEY, CDR2 SVGAGI. Between the trimmed V and J ends, which lost 6 bases and 4 bases, there was a span of 13 bases. The CDR3 has 14 amino acids. The chain's CDR3 is CASSPDRQKNIQYF. In nucleotides, the CDR3 is TGTGCCAGCAGCCCCGACAGGCAAAAAAACATTCAGTACTTC.

The gene calls are TRBV4-2 and TRBJ2-3, with TRBD2 matching over 9 bases. CDR1 and CDR2 (germline): LGHNA, YNFKEQ. CDR3 size: 16 residues. The V segment lost 1 base and the J segment 4 bases; nucleotides outside the gene matches: 6. The CDR3 region has the DNA TGTGCCAGCAGCCAAGCTCGCGCGGGAGGGTCAGATACGCAGTATTTT. Its protein is CASSQARAGGSDTQYF.

This chain connects TRBV4-1 to TRBJ2-1; D gene ambiguous. Trimming removed 1 base from V and 5 bases from J, with 3 bases in between. This CDR3 comprises 12 residues. Germline lookup yields CDR1 MGHRA and CDR2 YSYEKL. CDR3 nucleotide sequence: TGCGCCAGCAGCCAAGCCCACAATGAGCAGTTCTTC. Amino acids: CASSQAHNEQFF.

The chain employs TRBV10-3 and TRBJ2-1; 7 bases map to TRBD2. Germline lookup yields CDR1 ENHRY and CDR2 SYGVKD. The CDR3 totals 15 residues. After removal of 6 bases from V and 0 bases from J, the junction contained 5 bases not matched to a gene. This chain's CDR3 is CAIRNGGGSYNEQFF. The CDR3 coding sequence is TGTGCCATCAGGAATGGCGGGGGCTCCTACAATGAGCAGTTCTTC.

The CDR3 sequence is CASSLAETYEQYF. The CDR3 region has the DNA TGCGCCAGCAGCTTGGCGGAGACCTACGAGCAGTACTTC. The chain couples TRBV5-1 to TRBJ2-7; D remains ambiguous. V was pared by 0 bases and J by 2 bases, with 6 bases between. The CDR3 contains 13 residues. Looked up from germline, CDR1 is SGHRS and CDR2 is YFSETQ.

This clone was detected only once. V gene TRBV28 combines with J gene TRBJ2-4, with D possibly matching TRBD1 (5 bases). The CDR3 is 13 amino acids. The germline CDR1 and CDR2 sequences are MDHEN and SYDVKM. Trimming cost V 8 bases and J 1 base, with 9 bases left between them. CDR3 residues: CASGNRAKNIQYF. The CDR3, as DNA: TGTGCCAGCGGCAACAGGGCCAAAAACATTCAGTACTTC.

Comment on this clone: The same CDR3 can be traced to other DNA sequences in this sample. The genes are TRBV27 and TRBJ2-7; TRBD1 matches 10 bases. CDR1 and CDR2 from the germline V gene are MNHEY and SMNVEV (reference sequence). The CDR3 extends over 14 amino acids. The J segment lost 4 bases and the V segment lost 2 bases, leaving 2 bases of the junction unmatched. CDR3 nucleotides: TGTGCCAGCAGTTTAGGGACAGGGGCGTACGAGCAGTACTTC. Translating it yields CASSLGTGAYEQYF.

Only one count was recorded for this clone. The chain joins TRBV28 to TRBJ2-1, with 11 bases that match TRBD2. CDR1 is MDHEN and CDR2 is SYDVKM in the germline V gene. V trimming: 6 bases; J trimming: 0 bases; junction bases outside the gene matches: 7. There are 17 residues in the CDR3. DNA of the CDR3: TGTGCCAGCAGGGGACTAGCGGTTTATAGCTCCTACAATGAGCAGTTCTTC. Amino acid sequence: CASRGLAVYSSYNEQFF. The full variable domain, rest sourced from reference TRBV28 and TRBJ2-1, is DVKVTQSSRYLVKRTGEKVFLECVQDMDHENMFWYRQDPGLGLRLIYFSYDVKMKEKGDIPEGYSVSREKKERFSLILESASTNQTSMYLCASRGLAVYSSYNEQFFGPGTRLTVL.

The V call is TRBV7-2, the J call TRBJ2-1; maybe TRBD2 (6 bases). The CDR3 totals 15 residues. From germline, CDR1 is SGHTA and CDR2 FQGNSA. The V and J ends lost 1 base and 6 bases respectively, with 13 bases between them. CDR3 protein: CASSLVGGGTNEQFF. The CDR3 nucleotides are TGTGCCAGCAGCTTAGTGGGGGGAGGTACCAATGAGCAGTTCTTC.